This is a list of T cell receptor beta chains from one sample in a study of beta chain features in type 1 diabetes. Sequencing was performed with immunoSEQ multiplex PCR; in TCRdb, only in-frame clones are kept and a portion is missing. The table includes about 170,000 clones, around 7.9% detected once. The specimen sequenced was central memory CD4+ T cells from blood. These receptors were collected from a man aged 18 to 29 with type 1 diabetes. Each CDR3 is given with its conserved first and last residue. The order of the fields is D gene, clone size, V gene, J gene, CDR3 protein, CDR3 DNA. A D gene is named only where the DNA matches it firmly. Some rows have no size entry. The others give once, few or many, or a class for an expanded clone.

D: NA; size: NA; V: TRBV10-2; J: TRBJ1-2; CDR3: CASAKMTLNYGYTF; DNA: TGCGCCAGCGCCAAGATGACTCTTAACTATGGCTACACCTTC
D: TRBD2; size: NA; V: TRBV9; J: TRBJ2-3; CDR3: CASSVSSGTHTDTQYF; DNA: TGTGCCAGCAGCGTCTCTAGCGGTACACATACAGATACGCAGTATTTT
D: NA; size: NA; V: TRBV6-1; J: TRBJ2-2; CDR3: CASSVIAGELFF; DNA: TGTGCCAGCAGTGTCATAGCCGGGGAGCTGTTTTTT
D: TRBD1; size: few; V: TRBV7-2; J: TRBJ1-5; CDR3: CASRQRGGAGNQPQHF; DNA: TGTGCCAGCAGGCAAAGAGGGGGCGCGGGCAATCAGCCCCAGCATTTT
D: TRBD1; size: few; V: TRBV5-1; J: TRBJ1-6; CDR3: CASSGETGDSPLHF; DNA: TGCGCCAGCAGCGGGGAGACAGGGGATTCACCCCTCCACTTT
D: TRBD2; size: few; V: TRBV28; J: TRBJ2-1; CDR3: CASSLRSGRQFF; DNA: TGTGCCAGCAGTTTAAGAAGCGGGAGGCAATTCTTC
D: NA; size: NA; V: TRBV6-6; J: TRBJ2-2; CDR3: CASSPPGTKTGELFF; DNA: TGTGCCAGCAGTCCACCGGGAACCAAAACCGGGGAGCTGTTTTTT
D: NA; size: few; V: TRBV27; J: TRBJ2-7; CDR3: CASSTWGQGTSSYEQYF; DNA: TGTGCCAGCAGTACCTGGGGGCAGGGGACCAGCTCCTACGAGCAGTACTTC
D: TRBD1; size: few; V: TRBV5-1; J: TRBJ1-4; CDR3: CASSLEGRGNEKLFF; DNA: TGCGCCAGCAGCTTGGAGGGCAGGGGGAATGAAAAACTGTTTTTT
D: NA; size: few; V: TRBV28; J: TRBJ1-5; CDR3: CASSLVEGPQHF; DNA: TGTGCCAGCAGTTTAGTTGAGGGGCCCCAGCATTTT
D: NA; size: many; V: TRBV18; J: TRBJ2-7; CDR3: CASSPSGNYYYEQYF; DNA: TGTGCCAGCTCACCCTCCGGGAACTATTACTACGAGCAGTACTTC
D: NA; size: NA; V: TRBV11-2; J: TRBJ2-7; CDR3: CASSRIQGRGSYEQYF; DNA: TGTGCCAGCAGCAGAATACAGGGTAGAGGATCCTACGAGCAGTACTTC
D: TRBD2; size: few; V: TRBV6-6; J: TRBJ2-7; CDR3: CASTRASGAYEQYF; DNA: TGTGCCAGCACCCGGGCTAGCGGGGCCTACGAGCAGTACTTC
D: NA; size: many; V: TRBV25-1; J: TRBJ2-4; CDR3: CASSEWYWKGAVTVEEYF; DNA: TGTGCCAGCAGTGAATGGTATTGGAAAGGGGCCGTTACGGTTGAGGAGTACTTC
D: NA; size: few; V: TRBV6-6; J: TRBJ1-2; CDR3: CAVALDGQRGYTF; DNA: TGTGCCGTGGCTTTGGACGGACAGCGGGGCTACACCTTC
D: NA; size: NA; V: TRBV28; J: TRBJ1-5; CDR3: CASKPVGVRREPQHF; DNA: TGTGCCAGCAAACCTGTAGGGGTGCGCAGGGAGCCCCAGCATTTT
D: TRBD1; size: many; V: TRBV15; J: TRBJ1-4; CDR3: CATSRTGTENEKLFF; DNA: TGTGCCACCAGCAGGACCGGGACAGAGAATGAAAAACTGTTTTTT
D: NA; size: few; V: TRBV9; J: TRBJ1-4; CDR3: CASSPQSGGKLFF; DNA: TGTGCCAGCAGCCCCCAGAGTGGGGGGAAACTGTTTTTT
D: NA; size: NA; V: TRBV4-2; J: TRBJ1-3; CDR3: CASSQRGGGNTIYF; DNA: TGTGCCAGCAGCCAGAGAGGAGGTGGAAACACCATATATTTT
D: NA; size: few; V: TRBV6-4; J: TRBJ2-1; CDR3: CASSTLGGGLNEQFF; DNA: TGTGCCAGCAGTACCCTTGGCGGGGGCCTCAATGAGCAGTTCTTC
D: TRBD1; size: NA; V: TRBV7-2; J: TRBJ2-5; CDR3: CASTHQGAWETQYF; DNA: TGTGCCAGCACCCATCAGGGGGCTTGGGAGACCCAGTACTTC
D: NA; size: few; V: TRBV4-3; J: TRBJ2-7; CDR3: CASSQESAVVGPYEQYF; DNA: TGCGCCAGCAGCCAAGAATCTGCGGTAGTGGGTCCCTACGAGCAGTACTTC
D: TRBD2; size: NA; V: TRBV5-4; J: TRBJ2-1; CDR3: CASSQVVTGGPWEQFF; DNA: TGCGCCAGCAGCCAAGTTGTAACGGGGGGGCCTTGGGAGCAGTTCTTC
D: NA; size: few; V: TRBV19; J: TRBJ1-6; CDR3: CASSASGGTNSPLHF; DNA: TGTGCCAGTAGTGCCTCGGGGGGAACTAATTCACCCCTCCACTTT
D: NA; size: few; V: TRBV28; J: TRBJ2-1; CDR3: CASAGAATSQNEQFF; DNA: TGTGCCAGCGCGGGGGCAGCCACCTCCCAGAATGAGCAGTTCTTC
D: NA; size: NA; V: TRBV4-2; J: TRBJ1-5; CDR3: CASSLQGQPQHF; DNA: TGTGCCAGCAGCTTGCAGGGTCAGCCCCAGCATTTT
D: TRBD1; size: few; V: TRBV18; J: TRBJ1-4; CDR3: CASSPWTGGDEKLFF; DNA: TGTGCCAGCTCACCATGGACAGGGGGCGATGAAAAACTGTTTTTT
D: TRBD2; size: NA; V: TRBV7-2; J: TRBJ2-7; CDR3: CASSLIAGAGEQYF; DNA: TGTGCCAGCAGCTTAATAGCGGGAGCTGGGGAGCAGTACTTC
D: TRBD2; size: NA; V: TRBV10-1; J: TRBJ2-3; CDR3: CASSGNLGLTTDTQYF; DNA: TGCGCCAGCAGTGGGAACTTGGGACTAACCACAGATACGCAGTATTTT
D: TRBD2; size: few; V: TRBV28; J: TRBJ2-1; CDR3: CASRPGLAGVRQFF; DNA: TGTGCCAGCAGACCTGGACTAGCGGGAGTACGGCAGTTCTTC
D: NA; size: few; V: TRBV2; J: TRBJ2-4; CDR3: CASSEEFGLGNIQYF; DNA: TGTGCCAGCAGTGAAGAATTTGGGCTTGGGAACATTCAGTACTTC
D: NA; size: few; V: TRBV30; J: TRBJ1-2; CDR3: CAWEGTIYGYTF; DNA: TGTGCCTGGGAAGGGACAATCTATGGCTACACCTTC
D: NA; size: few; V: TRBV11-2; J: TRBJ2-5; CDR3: CASTLKRGSQETQYF; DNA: TGTGCCAGCACCCTGAAAAGGGGGAGTCAAGAGACCCAGTACTTC
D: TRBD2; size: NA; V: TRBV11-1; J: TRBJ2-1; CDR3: CASSLGLAANLSYNEQFF; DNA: TGTGCCAGCAGCCTAGGACTAGCGGCGAACCTCTCCTACAATGAGCAGTTCTTC
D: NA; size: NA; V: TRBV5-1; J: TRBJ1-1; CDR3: CASRAVMMNTEAFF; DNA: TGCGCCAGCAGGGCCGTGATGATGAACACTGAAGCTTTCTTT
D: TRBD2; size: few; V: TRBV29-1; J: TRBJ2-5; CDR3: CSVDWGLVATQYF; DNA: TGCAGCGTTGATTGGGGACTAGTTGCGACCCAGTACTTC
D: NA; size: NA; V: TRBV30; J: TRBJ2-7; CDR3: CAWSVSGTYEQYF; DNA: TGTGCCTGGAGTGTATCAGGGACTTACGAGCAGTACTTC
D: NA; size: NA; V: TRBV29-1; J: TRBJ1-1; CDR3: CSVDDGRAFF; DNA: TGCAGCGTTGACGACGGGAGAGCTTTCTTT
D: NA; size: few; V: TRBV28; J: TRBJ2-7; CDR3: CASSGDSYEQYF; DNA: TGTGCCAGCTCGGGGGACTCCTACGAGCAGTACTTC
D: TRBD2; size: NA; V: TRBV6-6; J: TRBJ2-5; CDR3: CASNRAGVETQYF; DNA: TGTGCCAGCAACCGAGCGGGAGTAGAGACCCAGTACTTC
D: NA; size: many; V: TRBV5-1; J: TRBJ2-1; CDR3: CASSSSGVYNEQFF; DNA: TGCGCCAGCAGCTCCTCGGGGGTTTACAATGAGCAGTTCTTC
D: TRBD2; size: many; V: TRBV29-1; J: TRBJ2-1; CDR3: CSATTGTTDNEQFF; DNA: TGCAGCGCAACAACCGGGACTACCGACAATGAGCAGTTCTTC
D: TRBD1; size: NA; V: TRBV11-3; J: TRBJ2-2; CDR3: CASSLEGTGRTGELFF; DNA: TGTGCCAGCAGCTTAGAGGGGACAGGGAGAACCGGGGAGCTGTTTTTT
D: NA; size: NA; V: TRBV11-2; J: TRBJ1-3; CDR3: CASSLEFGNTIYF; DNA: TGTGCCAGCAGCTTAGAGTTCGGGAACACCATATATTTT
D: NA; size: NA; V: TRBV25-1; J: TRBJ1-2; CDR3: CASSPTGRDSNYGYTF; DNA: TGTGCCAGCAGTCCGACCGGCAGGGATTCGAACTATGGCTACACCTTC
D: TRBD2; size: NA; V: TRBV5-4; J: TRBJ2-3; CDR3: CASSLGRTSGGADTQYF; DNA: TGTGCCAGCAGCTTGGGGAGGACTAGCGGGGGGGCAGATACGCAGTATTTT
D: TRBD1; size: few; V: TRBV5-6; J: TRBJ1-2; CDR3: CASREGGRGLVGYTF; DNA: TGTGCCAGCCGAGAGGGGGGCAGGGGGCTCGTTGGCTACACCTTC
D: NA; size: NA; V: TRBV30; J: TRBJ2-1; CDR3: CAWSGPPGNGYNEQFF; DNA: TGTGCCTGGAGTGGCCCTCCGGGAAACGGCTACAATGAGCAGTTCTTC